The present T cell receptor beta chain was sequenced within a study of blood T cell repertoires in COVID-19. Study-level background: Donors in the United States, Italy and Spain gave samples during acute or convalescent COVID-19. The analysed material was cDNA or gDNA that came from T cells, B-cell-depleted T cells, or PBMCs.

How the authors handled the data: Estimates of nucleated cell counts were drawn from the amplification of reference gene primers. Using immunoSEQ multiplex PCR, the repertoire was profiled, and TCRdb retains in-frame clones only, with some absent. V and J calls and clone size follow that table, whereas D and trimming were derived from the DNA. The sample has fewer than 200,000 clones; 83% are singletons. This clone was recorded at least ten times. Germline assignment: CDR1 MNHEY and CDR2 SVGAGI. The CDR3 has 12 amino acids. V trimming: 10 bases; J trimming: 3 bases; junction bases outside the gene matches: 3.

The TCR was taken from a woman aged 70 to 79 who had recovered from COVID-19. The sample taken for sequencing was peripheral blood. V is TRBV6-5 and J is TRBJ1-3; TRBD1 aligns across 7 bases. CDR3 DNA: TGTGCCACCCAGGGGGGTGGAAACACCATATATTTT. Its protein product is CATQGGGNTIYF.